This T cell receptor (beta chain) was sequenced during a study of blood T cell repertoires in COVID-19. Study as a whole: COVID-19 samples, acute and convalescent, were from the United States, Italy and Spain.

As handled by the study authors: For nucleated cells, counts were estimated from reference gene primer amplification. Using immunoSEQ multiplex PCR, the repertoire was profiled, and TCRdb retains in-frame clones only, with some absent. V, J and clone size reflect that table, while D and trimming were determined from the DNA. The sample shows around 120,000 clones, approximately 86% of them seen only once. Donors were grouped by their self-reported clinical history. Two negative PCRs, clearance, or symptom resolution characterized the recovered Cohort 3 donors. CDR1 SGHVS and CDR2 FQNEAQ come from the germline V gene. This CDR3 is built from 16 residues. V was clipped by 5 bases and J by 5 bases; unmatched bases: 10.

The source of this sequence is a woman aged 45-59 years who had recovered from COVID-19. Sequenced material: PBMCs or T cells enriched from blood (not recorded which). The V and J genes are TRBV7-8 and TRBJ2-3, with 10 bases matching TRBD1. In DNA form, the CDR3 reads TGTGCCAGCAGCGAGATCGACAGGGGGCTTGGAGATACGCAGTATTTT. Translation gives CASSEIDRGLGDTQYF.